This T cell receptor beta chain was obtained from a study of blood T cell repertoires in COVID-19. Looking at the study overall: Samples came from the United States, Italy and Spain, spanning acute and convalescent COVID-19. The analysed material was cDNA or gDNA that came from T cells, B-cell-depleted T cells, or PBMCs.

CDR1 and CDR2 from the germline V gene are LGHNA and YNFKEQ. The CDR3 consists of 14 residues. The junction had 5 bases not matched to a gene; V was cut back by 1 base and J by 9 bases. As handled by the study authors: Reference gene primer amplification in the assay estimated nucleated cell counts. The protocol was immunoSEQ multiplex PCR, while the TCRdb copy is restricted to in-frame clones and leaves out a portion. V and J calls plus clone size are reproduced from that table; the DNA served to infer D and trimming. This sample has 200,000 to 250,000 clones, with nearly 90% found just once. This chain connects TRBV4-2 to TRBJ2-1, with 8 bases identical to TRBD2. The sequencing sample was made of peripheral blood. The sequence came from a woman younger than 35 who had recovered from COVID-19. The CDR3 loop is CASSQAGGAGEQFF. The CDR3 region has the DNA TGTGCCAGCAGCCAAGCGGGGGGGGCGGGTGAGCAGTTCTTC.